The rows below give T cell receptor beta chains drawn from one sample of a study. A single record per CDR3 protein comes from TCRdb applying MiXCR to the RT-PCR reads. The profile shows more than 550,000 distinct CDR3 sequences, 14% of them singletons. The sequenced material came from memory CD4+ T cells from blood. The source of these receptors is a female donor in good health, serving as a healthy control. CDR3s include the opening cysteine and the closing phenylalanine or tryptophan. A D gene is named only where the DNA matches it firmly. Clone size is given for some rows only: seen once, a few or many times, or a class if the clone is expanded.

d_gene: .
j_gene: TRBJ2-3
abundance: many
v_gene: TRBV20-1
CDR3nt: TGCAGTGCTCCGACCGGGGATACGCAGTATTTT
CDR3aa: CSAPTGDTQYF

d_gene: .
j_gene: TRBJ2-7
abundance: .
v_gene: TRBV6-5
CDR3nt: TGTGCCAGCAGTTACTCGGCTAGCTCCTACGAGCAGTACTTC
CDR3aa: CASSYSASSYEQYF

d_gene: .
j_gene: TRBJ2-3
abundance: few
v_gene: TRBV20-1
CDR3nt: TGCAGTGCTAGTCTGACCTTGGATACGCAGTATTTT
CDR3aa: CSASLTLDTQYF

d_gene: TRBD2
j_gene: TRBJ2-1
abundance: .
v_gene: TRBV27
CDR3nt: TGTGCCAGCAGTTTATATGGACTAGCGAGTGAGCAGTTCTTC
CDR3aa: CASSLYGLASEQFF

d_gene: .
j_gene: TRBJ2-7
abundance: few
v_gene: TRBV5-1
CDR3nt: TGCGCCAGCAGCTTGACAGGGCCCCGCGAGCAGTACTTC
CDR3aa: CASSLTGPREQYF

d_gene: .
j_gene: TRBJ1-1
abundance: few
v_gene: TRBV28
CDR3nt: TGTGGAGCTAGGACAGAGCACACTGAAGCTTTCTTT
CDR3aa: CGARTEHTEAFF

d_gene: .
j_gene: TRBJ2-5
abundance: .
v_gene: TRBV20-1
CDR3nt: TGCAGTGCTAGAGGAGACACCGGCGAGGGGGAGACCCAGTACTTC
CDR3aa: CSARGDTGEGETQYF

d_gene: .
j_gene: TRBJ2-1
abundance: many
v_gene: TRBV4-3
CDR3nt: TGCGCCAGCAGCCAAGAGGAGGGAAGGGAGCAGTTCTTC
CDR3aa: CASSQEEGREQFF

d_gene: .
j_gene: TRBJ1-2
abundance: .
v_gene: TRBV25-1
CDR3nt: TGTGCCAGCAGTACTACACGGAGGGGACGTTACGGCTACACCTTC
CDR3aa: CASSTTRRGRYGYTF

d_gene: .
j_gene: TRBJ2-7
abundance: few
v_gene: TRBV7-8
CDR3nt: TGTGCCAGCAGCTTCGACCGGTTCCAGCAGTACTTC
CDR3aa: CASSFDRFQQYF

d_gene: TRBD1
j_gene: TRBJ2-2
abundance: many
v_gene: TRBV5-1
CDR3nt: TGCGCCAGCAGCGGACAGGGCGAGGGGGAGCTGTTTTTT
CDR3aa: CASSGQGEGELFF

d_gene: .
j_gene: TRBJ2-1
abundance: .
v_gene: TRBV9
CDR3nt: TGTGCCAGCAGCGTAGCGGGGATCTACAATGAGCAGTTCTTC
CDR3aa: CASSVAGIYNEQFF

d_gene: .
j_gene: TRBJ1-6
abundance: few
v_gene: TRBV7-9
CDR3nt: TGTGCCAGCAGCTCGTTGGGGGATAATTCACCCCTCCACTTT
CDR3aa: CASSSLGDNSPLHF

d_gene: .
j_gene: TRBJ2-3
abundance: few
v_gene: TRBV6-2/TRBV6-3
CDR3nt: TGTGCCAGCAAGCGGTTTGGGGGAATGGTACAGCTCAGCACAGATACGCAGTATTTT
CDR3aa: CASKRFGGMVQLSTDTQYF